This T cell receptor beta chain was found in a study of OX40 agonist ivuxolimab in advanced cancers. Findings and caveats of the study: Low normalized T-cell clonal expansion also characterized some of the nonresponders.

CDR1 and CDR2 (germline): SGHRS, YFSETQ. Trimming left V 4 bases short and J 3 bases short, with 3 bases between. The CDR3 length is 11 residues. Some clones are missing from TCRdb's copy, which holds only in-frame ones; the method was immunoSEQ multiplex PCR. The table includes approximately 68,000 clones, under 95% detected once. Turning to this clone: The target antigen is unknown.

Autoimmune disease history or systemic immunosuppression meant exclusion. Samples were taken at baseline and on day 1 of cycles 4 and 7. The chain couples TRBV5-1 to TRBJ2-3; no definite D call. This sequence originates from an adult with an advanced solid tumor such as melanoma, head and neck, liver or kidney cancer. The sample here was CD4+ or CD8+ T cells sorted from blood, taken in a trial of the OX40 agonist ivuxolimab. CDR3 protein: CASSDTDTQYF. The CDR3 DNA follows: TGCGCCAGCAGCGATACAGATACGCAGTATTTT.